The 3 T cell receptor beta chains below come from one sample, sequenced in a study of tissue T cells after allogeneic stem cell transplantation (dated by TCRdb to the early 2020s). The time point label of this sample denotes: human tissue collected at research (rapid) autopsy. Library preparation used the immunoSEQ multiplex PCR assay. The source is immuneACCESS, and TCRdb retained only in-frame sequences with V and J called. Part of the clones is not carried over; for the studies checked, unresolved V genes explain less than half of this, and the remainder is unexplained. Across this sample there are over 5,000 clones, with nearly 70% seen only once. The top ten clonotypes cover about a quarter of the sample. Sequencing used tissue from the stomach, obtained at autopsy. The receptors were gathered from a woman aged 18 to 55 with breast cancer.

The genes are TRBV4-3 and TRBJ2-3, with D maybe TRBD2 (5 bases). With 2 bases removed from V and 5 bases from J, the gap between germline ends came to 8 bases. From germline, CDR1 is LGHNA and CDR2 YSLEER. The CDR3 is 13 amino acids. CDR3 sequence reads: CASSQLGGDTQYF. CDR3 coding DNA: TGCGCCAGCAGCCAACTCGGAGGAGATACGCAGTATTTT.

This chain uses TRBV29-1 with TRBJ2-7; the D gene is possibly TRBD2 (6 bases). CDR1 is SQVTM and CDR2 is ANQGSEA in the germline V gene. This CDR3 contains 13 residues. The germline V and J ends were trimmed by 2 bases and 6 bases, with 14 bases remaining between them. The DNA for the CDR3 is TGCAGCGTTGAATCAGTTCTGGGGGGCGAGCAGTACTTC. Translation: CSVESVLGGEQYF.

The gene calls are TRBV5-1 and TRBJ2-3, with a possible D match to TRBD1 (5 bases). Germline V gives CDR1 SGHRS, CDR2 YFSETQ. Trimming took off 1 base at V and 1 base at J, with 10 bases between the two ends. The CDR3 extends over 15 amino acids. CDR3: CASSLLDSRTDTQYF. CDR3 DNA: TGCGCCAGCAGCTTGTTAGACAGCCGCACAGATACGCAGTATTTT.